The 18 T cell receptor beta chains given below trace back to one sample, sequenced in a study of Ad26.COV2.S vaccination and SARS-CoV-2 variants. Sequencing was performed with immunoSEQ multiplex PCR; in TCRdb, only in-frame clones are kept and a portion is missing. This sample has 300,000 to 350,000 clones, with approximately 86% found just once. Stated treatment: some 20 received Ad26.COV2.S at low or high dose, single or two shots; 5 received placebo; per-sample allocation not given. Day 63 after the first injection of vaccine or placebo was the sampling time. The input for sequencing was peripheral blood, taken in a trial of Ad26.COV2.S vaccine versus placebo. The receptors originated from a person aged 18-65 years who received the Ad26.COV2.S COVID-19 vaccine or a placebo.

CDR3 residues: CASSLGEHEQYF. Here the CDR3 DNA reads TGTGCCAGCAGTTTAGGGGAGCACGAGCAGTACTTC. This sequence joins TRBV12-3 or TRBV12-4 and TRBJ2-7, with D tentatively TRBD2 (5 bases). V lost 1 base and J 5 bases, leaving 6 bases between the germline ends. CDR3 length equals 12 residues.

This clone showed up just once. V and J are TRBV7-2 and TRBJ1-1; the D gene is possibly TRBD1 (6 bases). The CDR3 is 14 residues long. Trimming removed 3 bases from V and 2 bases from J, with 10 bases in between. Germline V gene sequence: CDR1 SGHTA, CDR2 FQGNSA. Here the CDR3 reads CASSFDRFNTEAFF. In nucleotides, the CDR3 is TGTGCCAGCAGCTTCGACAGGTTCAACACTGAAGCTTTCTTT.

The chain has TRBV7-9 and TRBJ1-1; weak D call: TRBD1 (5 bases). V shed 3 bases and J shed 3 bases, with 20 bases lying between them. Germline V lookup: CDR1 SEHNR, CDR2 FQNEAQ (reference sequence). The CDR3 has 17 amino acids. The CDR3 loop is CASSFLVGRSGDTEAFF. The CDR3 nucleotides read TGTGCCAGCAGCTTCCTAGTAGGCAGGTCGGGGGACACTGAAGCTTTCTTT.

The V and J genes are TRBV4-1 and TRBJ1-5, with TRBD1 matching over 7 bases. The CDR3 length is 15 residues. The germline CDR1 and CDR2 sequences are MGHRA and YSYEKL. Trimming removed 0 bases from V and 6 bases from J; junction bases left unmatched: 5. The CDR3 nucleotides read TGCGCCAGCAGCCAAGATACAGGGGCGGGTCAGCCCCAGCATTTT. Protein sequence: CASSQDTGAGQPQHF.

The chain links TRBV6-1 to TRBJ2-3; 8 bases align to TRBD2. The CDR3 extends over 16 amino acids. V shed 4 bases, J shed 0 bases, and the junction held 6 bases outside the gene matches. Germline V lookup: CDR1 MNHNS, CDR2 SASEGT. The CDR3 coding sequence is TGTGCCAGCAGTGTTCGGGGGGGCCAGAGCACAGATACGCAGTATTTT. It codes for CASSVRGGQSTDTQYF.

The V gene is TRBV7-2, the J gene TRBJ2-7; the match to TRBD2 covers 7 bases. This CDR3 is 15 amino acids long. Germline CDR1 is SGHTA and CDR2 is FQGNSA. V lost 1 base to trimming and J lost 4 bases; unmatched junction nucleotides: 7. The CDR3 DNA follows: TGTGCCAGCAGCTTAGGAACGGGAGGCACTTACGAGCAGTACTTC. Encoded protein: CASSLGTGGTYEQYF.

V gene TRBV10-3 combines with J gene TRBJ2-7, with a tentative D call TRBD1 (5 bases). Germline-derived CDR1 and CDR2 are ENHRY and SYGVKD. The CDR3 extends over 15 amino acids. Trimming shortened V by 0 bases and J by 1 base, and 10 bases separated the two germline ends. The CDR3 loop reads CAISESSKGSYEQYF. The CDR3 nucleotides are TGTGCCATCAGTGAGTCTTCGAAGGGGTCCTACGAGCAGTACTTC.

V is TRBV28 and J is TRBJ1-1, with D unclear. V gave up 4 bases and J gave up 11 bases, with 11 bases separating them. This CDR3 is 11 amino acids long. Germline values: CDR1 MDHEN, CDR2 SYDVKM. CDR3 DNA sequence: TGTGCCAGCAGTTCGCGGATCGGGGCTTTCTTT. It specifies CASSSRIGAFF.

This clone was seen a handful of times. This chain connects TRBV6-2 or TRBV6-3 to TRBJ2-3; D ambiguous. Trimming cost V 0 bases and J 2 bases, with 21 bases left between them. Germline CDR1 MNHEY, CDR2 SVGEGT. The CDR3 covers 19 residues. Written as DNA, the CDR3 is TGTGCCAGCAGTTACTCGAGTTCTCCGGATCCAGGTGTCACAGATACGCAGTATTTT. Its protein is CASSYSSSPDPGVTDTQYF.

The chain links TRBV7-8 to TRBJ2-7; weak D call: TRBD1 (6 bases). This CDR3 is built from 15 residues. Between the trimmed V and J ends, which lost 5 bases and 0 bases, there was a span of 14 bases. CDR1 and CDR2 (germline): SGHVS, FQNEAQ. In DNA form, the CDR3 reads TGTGCCAGCAGCCGACCGACAGGCTACTCCTACGAGCAGTACTTC. As protein: CASSRPTGYSYEQYF.

The sample holds one count of this clone. The rearrangement uses TRBV2 and TRBJ2-4; TRBD2 matches at 11 bases. The CDR3 consists of 14 residues. The V gene's germline CDR1 is SNHLY and CDR2 FYNNEI. V trimming: 4 bases; J trimming: 9 bases; junction bases outside the gene matches: 5. CDR3 amino acids: CASSAASGGIIQYF. The CDR3 DNA reads as TGTGCCAGCAGTGCTGCTAGCGGGGGGATCATTCAGTACTTC.

The J gene is TRBJ2-3, the V gene TRBV7-9; D is perhaps TRBD2 (5 bases). CDR1 and CDR2 (germline): SEHNR, FQNEAQ (reference sequence). The CDR3 covers 14 residues. V dropped 5 bases and J dropped 2 bases, with 11 bases sitting between them. The CDR3, as DNA: TGTGCCAGCAGCCCCGGACGGGACACAGATACGCAGTATTTT. Residues: CASSPGRDTDTQYF.

The J gene is TRBJ2-1, the V gene TRBV7-9, with 12 bases that match TRBD1. This CDR3 comprises 19 residues. V lost 3 bases, J lost 6 bases, and 15 bases stayed unmatched. From germline, CDR1 is SEHNR and CDR2 FQNEAQ (reference sequence). The CDR3 DNA is TGTGCCAGCAGCTTTTATTACGGGACAGGGGGCCTAGCCGTCAATGAGCAGTTCTTC. Its protein product is CASSFYYGTGGLAVNEQFF.

This clone was observed once. The chain has TRBV19 and TRBJ2-1; 8 bases agree with TRBD2. The V gene end was trimmed by 2 bases and the J gene end by 8 bases; junction bases not matched to a gene: 5. CDR3 length equals 14 residues. CDR1 and CDR2 (germline): LNHDA, SQIVND (reference sequence). CDR3 coding DNA: TGTGCCAGTAGTATACGGAGCGGGAGCGATGAGCAGTTCTTC. Its protein product is CASSIRSGSDEQFF.

This chain uses TRBV5-1 with TRBJ1-3, with D tentatively TRBD1 (6 bases). CDR3 length: 15 amino acids. V shed 2 bases and J shed 1 base, with 10 bases lying between them. CDR1 SGHRS and CDR2 YFSETQ come from the germline V gene. The CDR3 sequence: CASSLYRESGNTIYF. The CDR3 DNA reads as TGCGCCAGCAGCTTATACAGGGAATCTGGAAACACCATATATTTT.

V usage is TRBV5-1 and J usage is TRBJ1-1; possible D gene TRBD1, 6 bases. The V gene lost 5 bases and the J gene lost 2 bases, with 10 bases spanning the gap. Germline V gene lookup returns CDR1 SGHRS and CDR2 YFSETQ. The CDR3 has 13 amino acids. In DNA form, the CDR3 reads TGCGCCAGCAGGCCCAGGGGTAACACTGAAGCTTTCTTT. This sequence encodes CASRPRGNTEAFF. Looking up the rest from reference TRBV5-1 and TRBJ1-1 gives the full variable domain: KAGVTQTPRYLIKTRGQQVTLSCSPISGHRSVSWYQQTPGQGLQFLFEYFSETQRNKGNFPGRFSGRQFSNSRSEMNVSTLELGDSALYLCASRPRGNTEAFFGQGTRLTVV.

This clone appeared once. The chain links TRBV4-2 to TRBJ2-1; TRBD2 matches 10 bases. CDR3 length: 17 residues. V lost 4 bases, J lost 5 bases, and 11 bases stayed unmatched. CDR1 is LGHNA, CDR2 YNFKEQ, per germline. The CDR3 region is CASSPSLAGVRDNEQFF. The CDR3 DNA sequence: TGTGCCAGCAGCCCCTCCCTAGCGGGAGTGCGGGACAATGAGCAGTTCTTC.

This chain uses TRBV19 with TRBJ2-1; TRBD2 aligns across 9 bases. CDR1 and CDR2 (germline): LNHDA, SQIVND (reference sequence). This CDR3 is 16 amino acids long. After removal of 3 bases from V and 3 bases from J, the junction contained 6 bases not matched to a gene. As DNA, the CDR3 is TGTGCCAGTAGTATGGCGGGAGGGCCTTTCTACAATGAGCAGTTCTTC. Its translation is CASSMAGGPFYNEQFF.